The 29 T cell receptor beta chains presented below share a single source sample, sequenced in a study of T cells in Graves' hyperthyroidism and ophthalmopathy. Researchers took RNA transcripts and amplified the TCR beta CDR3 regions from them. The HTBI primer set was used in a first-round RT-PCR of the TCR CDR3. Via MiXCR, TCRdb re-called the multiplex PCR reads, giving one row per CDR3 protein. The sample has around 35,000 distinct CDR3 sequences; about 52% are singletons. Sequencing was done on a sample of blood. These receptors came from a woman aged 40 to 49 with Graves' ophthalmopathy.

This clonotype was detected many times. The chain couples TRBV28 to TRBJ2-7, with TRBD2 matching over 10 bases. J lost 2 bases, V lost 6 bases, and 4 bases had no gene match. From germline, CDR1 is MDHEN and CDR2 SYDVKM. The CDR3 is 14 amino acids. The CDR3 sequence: CASSGLAETYEQYF. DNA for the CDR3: TGTGCCAGCAGCGGACTAGCGGAAACCTACGAGCAGTACTTC.

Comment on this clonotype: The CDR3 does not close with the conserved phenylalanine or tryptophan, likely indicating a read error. The chain's CDR3 is CASSEASGISYEQYS. CDR3 DNA: TGTGCCAGCAGTGAAGCTAGCGGGATTTCCTACGAGCAGTACTCC. The chain employs TRBV2 and TRBJ2-7, with 8 bases lining up with TRBD2. With V trimmed by 0 bases and J by 1 base, 2 bases remained unmatched. Looked up from germline, CDR1 is SNHLY and CDR2 is FYNNEI. The CDR3 length is 15 residues.

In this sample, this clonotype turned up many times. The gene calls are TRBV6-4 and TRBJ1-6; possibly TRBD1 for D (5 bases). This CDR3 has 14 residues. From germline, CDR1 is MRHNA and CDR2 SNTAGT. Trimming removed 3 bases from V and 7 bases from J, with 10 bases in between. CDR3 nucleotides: TGTGCCAGCAGTGAAGGGGCAGAGAATTCACCCCTCCACTTT. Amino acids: CASSEGAENSPLHF.

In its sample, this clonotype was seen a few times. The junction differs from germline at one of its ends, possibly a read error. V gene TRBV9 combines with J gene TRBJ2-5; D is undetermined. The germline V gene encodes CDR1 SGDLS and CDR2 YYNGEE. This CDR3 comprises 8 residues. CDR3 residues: CASSVEEF. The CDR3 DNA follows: TGTGCCAGCAGCGTTGAAGAGTTC.

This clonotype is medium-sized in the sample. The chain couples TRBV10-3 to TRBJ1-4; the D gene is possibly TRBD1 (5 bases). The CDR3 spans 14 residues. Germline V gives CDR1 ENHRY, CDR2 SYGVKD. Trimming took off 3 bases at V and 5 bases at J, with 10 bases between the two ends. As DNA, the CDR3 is TGTGCCATCAGTGAACGGGACTCGAATGAAAAACTGTTTTTT. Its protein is CAISERDSNEKLFF.

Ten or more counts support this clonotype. The CDR3, as DNA: TGCAGTGCTGAGGTCCCACCAGGGACTAGCTTTTGGTCTGAGCAGTTCTTC. Translating it yields CSAEVPPGTSFWSEQFF. V usage is TRBV20-1 and J usage is TRBJ2-1; 9 bases are a match to TRBD2. The germline V gene encodes CDR1 DFQATT and CDR2 SNEGSKA (reference sequence). V gave up 5 bases and J gave up 9 bases; unmatched junction bases: 20. This CDR3 has 17 residues.

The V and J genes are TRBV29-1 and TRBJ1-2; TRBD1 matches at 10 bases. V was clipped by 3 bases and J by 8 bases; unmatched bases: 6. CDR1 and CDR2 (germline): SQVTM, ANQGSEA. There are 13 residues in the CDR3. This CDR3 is CSVDAGQGDGYTF. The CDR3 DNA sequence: TGCAGCGTTGATGCCGGACAGGGGGACGGCTACACCTTC. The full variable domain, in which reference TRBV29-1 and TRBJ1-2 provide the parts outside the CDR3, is SAVISQKPSRDICQRGTSLTIQCQVDSQVTMMFWYRQQPGQSLTLIATANQGSEATYESGFVIDKFPISRPNLTFSTLTVSNMSPEDSSIYLCSVDAGQGDGYTFGSGTRLTVV.

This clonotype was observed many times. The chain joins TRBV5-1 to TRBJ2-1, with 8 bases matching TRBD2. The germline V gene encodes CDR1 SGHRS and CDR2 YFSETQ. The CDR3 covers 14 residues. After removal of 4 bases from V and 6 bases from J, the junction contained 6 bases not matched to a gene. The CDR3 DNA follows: TGCGCCAGCAGCAGAGCGGGAGCGGGCAATGAGCAGTTCTTC. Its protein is CASSRAGAGNEQFF.

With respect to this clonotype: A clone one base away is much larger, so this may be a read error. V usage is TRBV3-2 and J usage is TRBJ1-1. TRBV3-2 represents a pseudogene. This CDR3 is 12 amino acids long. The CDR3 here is CASSQGDTEAYF. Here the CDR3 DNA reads TGTGCCAGCAGCCAAGGGGACACTGAAGCTTACTTT.

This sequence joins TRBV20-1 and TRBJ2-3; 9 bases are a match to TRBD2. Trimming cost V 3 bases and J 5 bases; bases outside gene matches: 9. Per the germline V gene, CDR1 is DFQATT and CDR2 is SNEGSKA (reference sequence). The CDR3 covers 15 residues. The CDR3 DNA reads TGCAGTGCTAGGCCGGGACTAGCAGGGAGAGATACGCAGTATTTT. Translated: CSARPGLAGRDTQYF.

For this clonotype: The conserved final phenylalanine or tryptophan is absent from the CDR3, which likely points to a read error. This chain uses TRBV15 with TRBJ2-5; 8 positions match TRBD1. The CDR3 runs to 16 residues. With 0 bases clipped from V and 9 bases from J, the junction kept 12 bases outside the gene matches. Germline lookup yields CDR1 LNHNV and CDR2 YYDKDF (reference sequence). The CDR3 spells CATSRDQGAGNQPQYC. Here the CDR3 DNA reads TGTGCCACCAGCAGAGATCAGGGGGCAGGCAATCAGCCCCAGTACTGC.

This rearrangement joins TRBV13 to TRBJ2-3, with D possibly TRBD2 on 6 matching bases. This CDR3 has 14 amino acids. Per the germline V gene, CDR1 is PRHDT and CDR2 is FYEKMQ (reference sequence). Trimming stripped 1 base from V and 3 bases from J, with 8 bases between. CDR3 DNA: TGTGCCAGCAGCTTAGAGGGAGGTACAGATACGCAGTATTTT. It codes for CASSLEGGTDTQYF.

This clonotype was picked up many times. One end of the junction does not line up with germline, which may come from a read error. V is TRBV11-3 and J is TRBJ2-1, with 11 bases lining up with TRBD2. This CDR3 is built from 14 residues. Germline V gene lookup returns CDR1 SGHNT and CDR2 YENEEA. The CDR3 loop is CASSLAGGDNEQFF. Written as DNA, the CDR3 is TGTGCCAGCAGTTTAGCGGGGGGGGACAATGAGCAGTTCTTC. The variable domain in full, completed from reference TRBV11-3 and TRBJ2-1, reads EAGVVQSPRYKIIEKKQPVAFWCNPISGHNTLYWYLQNLGQGPELLIRYENEEAVDDSQLPKDRFSAERLKGVDSTLKIQPAELGDSAVYLCASSLAGGDNEQFFGPGTRLTVL.

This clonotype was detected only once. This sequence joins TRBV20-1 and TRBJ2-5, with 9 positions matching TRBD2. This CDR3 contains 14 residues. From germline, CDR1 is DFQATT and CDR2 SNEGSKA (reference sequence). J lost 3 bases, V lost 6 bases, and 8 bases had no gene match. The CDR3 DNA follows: TGCAGTGCCCGGACTAGCGAGATAAAAGAGACCCAGTACTTC. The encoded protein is CSARTSEIKETQYF.

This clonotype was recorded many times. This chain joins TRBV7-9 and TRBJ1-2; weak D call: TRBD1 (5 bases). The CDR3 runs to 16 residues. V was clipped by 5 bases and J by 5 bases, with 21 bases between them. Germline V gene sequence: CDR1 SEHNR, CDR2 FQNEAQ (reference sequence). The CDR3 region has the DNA TGTGCCAGCAGCGGGGCGGGCACCCCCCAGAAATATGGCTACACCTTC. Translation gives CASSGAGTPQKYGYTF.

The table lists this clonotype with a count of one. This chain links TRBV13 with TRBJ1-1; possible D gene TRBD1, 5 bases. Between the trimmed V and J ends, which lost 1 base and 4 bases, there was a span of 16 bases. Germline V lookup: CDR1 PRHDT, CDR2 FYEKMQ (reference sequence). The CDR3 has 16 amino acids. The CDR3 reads CASSLEGIIGSTEAFF. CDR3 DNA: TGTGCCAGCAGCTTAGAGGGGATTATCGGGTCCACTGAAGCTTTCTTT.

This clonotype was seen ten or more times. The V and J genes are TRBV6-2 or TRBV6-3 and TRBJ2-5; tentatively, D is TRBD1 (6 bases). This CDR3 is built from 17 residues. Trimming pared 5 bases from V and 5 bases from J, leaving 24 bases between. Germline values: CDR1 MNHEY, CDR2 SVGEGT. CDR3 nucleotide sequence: TGTGCCAGCAGTCCACGTCCTGGACAGAAATTGTCCGAGACCCAGTACTTC. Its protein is CASSPRPGQKLSETQYF.

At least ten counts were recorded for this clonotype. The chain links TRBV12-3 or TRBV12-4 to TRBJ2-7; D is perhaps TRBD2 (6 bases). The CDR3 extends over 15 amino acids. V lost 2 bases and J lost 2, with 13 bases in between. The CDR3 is CASSLSGGNTYEQYF. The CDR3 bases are TGTGCCAGCAGTTTATCCGGGGGTAATACCTACGAGCAGTACTTC.

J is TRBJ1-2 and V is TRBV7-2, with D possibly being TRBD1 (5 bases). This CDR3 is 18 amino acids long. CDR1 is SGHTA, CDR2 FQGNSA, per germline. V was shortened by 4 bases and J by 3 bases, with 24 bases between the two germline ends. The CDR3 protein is CASSYAVDNAGWHYGYTF. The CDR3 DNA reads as TGTGCCAGCAGCTACGCCGTGGACAACGCAGGGTGGCACTATGGCTACACCTTC.

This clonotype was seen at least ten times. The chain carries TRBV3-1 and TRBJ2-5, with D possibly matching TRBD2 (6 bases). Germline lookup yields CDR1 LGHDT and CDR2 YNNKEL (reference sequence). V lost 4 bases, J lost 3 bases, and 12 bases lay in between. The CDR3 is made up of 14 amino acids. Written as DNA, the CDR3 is TGTGCCAGCAGCCCCGGGGACTCCAAAGAGACCCAGTACTTC. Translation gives CASSPGDSKETQYF.

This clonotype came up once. The CDR3 nucleotides read TGTGCCACCAGCAGGGGGACTTCGAGCGAAAAACTGTTTTTT. This sequence encodes CATSRGTSSEKLFF. This chain links TRBV15 with TRBJ1-4; maybe TRBD1 (5 bases). Germline V CDR1 and CDR2: LNHNV, YYDKDF (reference sequence). Trimming cost V 3 bases and J 8 bases, with 13 bases left between them. CDR3 length: 14 residues.

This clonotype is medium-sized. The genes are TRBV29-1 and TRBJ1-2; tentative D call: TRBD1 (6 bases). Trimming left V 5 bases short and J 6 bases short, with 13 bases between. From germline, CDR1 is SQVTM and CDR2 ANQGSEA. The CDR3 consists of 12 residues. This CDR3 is CSVSGTINGYTF. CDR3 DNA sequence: TGCAGCGTTTCCGGGACAATTAATGGCTACACCTTC.

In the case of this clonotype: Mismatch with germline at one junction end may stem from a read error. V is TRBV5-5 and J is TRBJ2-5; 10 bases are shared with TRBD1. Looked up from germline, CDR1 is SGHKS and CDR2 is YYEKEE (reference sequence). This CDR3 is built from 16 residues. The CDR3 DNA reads TGCGCCAGCAGCTTGGCGGGACAGGGGAGGCGAGAGACCCAGTACTTC. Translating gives CASSLAGQGRRETQYF.

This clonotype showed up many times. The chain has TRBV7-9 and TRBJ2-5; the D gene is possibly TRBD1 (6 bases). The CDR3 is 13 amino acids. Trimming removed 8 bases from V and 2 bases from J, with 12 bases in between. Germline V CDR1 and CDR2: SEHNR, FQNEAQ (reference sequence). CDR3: CASEDSPQETQYF. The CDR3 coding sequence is TGTGCCAGCGAGGACAGCCCTCAAGAGACCCAGTACTTC. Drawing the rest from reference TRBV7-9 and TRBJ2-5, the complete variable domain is DTGVSQNPRHKITKRGQNVTFRCDPISEHNRLYWYRQTLGQGPEFLTYFQNEAQLEKSRLLSDRFSAERPKGSFSTLEIQRTEQGDSAMYLCASEDSPQETQYFGPGTRLLVL.

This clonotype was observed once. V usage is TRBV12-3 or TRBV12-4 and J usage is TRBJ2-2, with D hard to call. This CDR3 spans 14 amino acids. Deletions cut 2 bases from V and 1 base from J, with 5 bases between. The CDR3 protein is CASSLSGNTGELFF. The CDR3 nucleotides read TGTGCCAGCAGTTTATCGGGGAACACCGGGGAGCTGTTTTTT.

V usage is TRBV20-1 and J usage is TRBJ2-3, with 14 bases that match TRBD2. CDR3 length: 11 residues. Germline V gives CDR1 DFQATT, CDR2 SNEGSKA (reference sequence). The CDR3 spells CSTGLAGAQYF. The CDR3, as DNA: TGCAGCACGGGACTAGCGGGGGCCCAGTATTTT.

The DNA of the CDR3 is TGTGCCATCAGTGGGTCCTACGAGCAGTACTTC. This codes for CAISGSYEQYF. The chain carries TRBV10-3 and TRBJ2-7, with D hard to call. Germline V CDR1 and CDR2: ENHRY, SYGVKD. CDR3 length: 11 amino acids. Deletions cut 4 bases from V and 1 base from J, with 2 bases between.

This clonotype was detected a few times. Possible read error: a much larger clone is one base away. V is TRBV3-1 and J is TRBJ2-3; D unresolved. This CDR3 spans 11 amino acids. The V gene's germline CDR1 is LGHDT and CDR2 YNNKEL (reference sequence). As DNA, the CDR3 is TGTGCCGGCAGCCAAGTAGATACGCAGTATTTT. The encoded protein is CAGSQVDTQYF.

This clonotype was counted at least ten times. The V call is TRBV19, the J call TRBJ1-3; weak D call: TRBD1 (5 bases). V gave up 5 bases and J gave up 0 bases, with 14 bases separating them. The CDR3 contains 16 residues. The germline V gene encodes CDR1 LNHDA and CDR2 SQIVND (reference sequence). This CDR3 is CASSVATGASGNTIYF. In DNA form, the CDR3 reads TGTGCCAGTAGTGTTGCTACAGGCGCCTCTGGAAACACCATATATTTT. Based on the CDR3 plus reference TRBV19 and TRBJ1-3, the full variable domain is DGGITQSPKYLFRKEGQNVTLSCEQNLNHDAMYWYRQDPGQGLRLIYYSQIVNDFQKGDIAEGYSVSREKKESFPLTVTSAQKNPTAFYLCASSVATGASGNTIYFGEGSWLTVV.